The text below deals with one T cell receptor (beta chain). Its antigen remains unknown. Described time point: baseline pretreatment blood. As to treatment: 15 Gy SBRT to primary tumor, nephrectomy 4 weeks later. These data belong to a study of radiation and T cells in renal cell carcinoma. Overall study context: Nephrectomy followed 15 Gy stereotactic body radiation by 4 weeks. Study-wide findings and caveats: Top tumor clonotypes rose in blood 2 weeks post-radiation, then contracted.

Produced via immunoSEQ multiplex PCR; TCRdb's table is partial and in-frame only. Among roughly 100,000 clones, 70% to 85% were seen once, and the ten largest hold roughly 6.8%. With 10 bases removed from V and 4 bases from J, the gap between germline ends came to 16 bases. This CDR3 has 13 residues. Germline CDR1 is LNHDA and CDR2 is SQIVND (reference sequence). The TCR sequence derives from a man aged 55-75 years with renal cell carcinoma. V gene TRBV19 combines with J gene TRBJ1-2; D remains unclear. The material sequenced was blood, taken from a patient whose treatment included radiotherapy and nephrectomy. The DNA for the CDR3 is TGTGCCACAAACCTCGGGCAGACCTATGGCTACACCTTC. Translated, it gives CATNLGQTYGYTF. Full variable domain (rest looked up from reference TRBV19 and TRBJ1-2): DGGITQSPKYLFRKEGQNVTLSCEQNLNHDAMYWYRQDPGQGLRLIYYSQIVNDFQKGDIAEGYSVSREKKESFPLTVTSAQKNPTAFYLCATNLGQTYGYTFGSGTRLTVV.